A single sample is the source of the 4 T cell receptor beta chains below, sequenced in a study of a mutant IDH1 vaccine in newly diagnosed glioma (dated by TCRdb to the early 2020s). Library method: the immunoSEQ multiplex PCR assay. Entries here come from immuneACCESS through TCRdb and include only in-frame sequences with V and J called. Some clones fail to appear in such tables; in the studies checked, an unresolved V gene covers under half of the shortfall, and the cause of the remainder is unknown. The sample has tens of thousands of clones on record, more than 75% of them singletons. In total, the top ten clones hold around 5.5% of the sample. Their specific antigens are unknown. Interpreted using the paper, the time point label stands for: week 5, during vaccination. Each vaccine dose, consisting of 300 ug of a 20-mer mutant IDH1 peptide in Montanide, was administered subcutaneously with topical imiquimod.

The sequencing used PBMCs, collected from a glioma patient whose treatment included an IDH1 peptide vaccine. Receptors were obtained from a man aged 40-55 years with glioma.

DNA for the CDR3: TGTGCCAGCAGCAAACCAGGGCAGGGCTACACCTTC. It specifies CASSKPGQGYTF. The chain uses TRBV9 and TRBJ1-2, with D possibly being TRBD1 (5 bases). CDR1 SGDLS and CDR2 YYNGEE come from the germline V gene. Trimming cost V 4 bases and J 8 bases, with 12 bases left between them. CDR3 size: 12 residues.

This CDR3 is CASTPGHTEAFF. The CDR3 coding sequence is TGTGCCAGTACCCCTGGCCACACTGAAGCTTTCTTT. The V gene is TRBV19, the J gene TRBJ1-1; D gene unclear. Germline V lookup: CDR1 LNHDA, CDR2 SQIVND (reference sequence). V was pared by 7 bases and J by 3 bases, with 9 bases between. The CDR3 consists of 12 residues.

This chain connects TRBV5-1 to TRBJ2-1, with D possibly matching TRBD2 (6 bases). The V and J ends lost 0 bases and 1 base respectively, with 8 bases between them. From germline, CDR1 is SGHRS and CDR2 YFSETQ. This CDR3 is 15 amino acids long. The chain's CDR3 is CASSLGGDSYNEQFF. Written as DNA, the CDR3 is TGCGCCAGCAGCTTGGGCGGGGATTCCTACAATGAGCAGTTCTTC.

CDR3 coding DNA: TGTGCCATCAGTGAGGGACAGGGAAGCAATCAGCCCCAGCATTTT. This encodes CAISEGQGSNQPQHF. This chain uses TRBV10-3 with TRBJ1-5, with 8 bases fitting TRBD1. V shed 2 bases and J 1 base; nucleotides not matched to a gene: 1. Germline V gene data show CDR1 as ENHRY and CDR2 as SYGVKD. This CDR3 contains 15 residues.